The count of the clone carrying this TCR beta chain is one. Its antigen is unidentified. The CDR3 runs to 15 residues. After removal of 0 bases from V and 4 bases from J, the junction contained 4 bases not matched to a gene. Germline-derived CDR1 and CDR2 are LGHNT and FRNRAP. The data are from a study of cytomegalovirus exposure and HLA in healthy donors. Study-wide results and limits: Most TCR sequences were rare, but some public TCRs occurred in many donors. According to a later analysis, TCR clusters from the first cohort tended to co-occur in the approximately 120 validation repertoires.

Generated by immunoSEQ multiplex PCR, the TCRdb table keeps only in-frame clones and is missing some. Here the sample spans about 74,000 clones, 94% being singletons. The rearrangement joins TRBV12-5 to TRBJ1-1; 8 nucleotides align to TRBD1. This clonotype was sampled from a woman between 18 and 30 years old in good health and CMV-seropositive. The specimen was PBMCs. The CDR3 loop reads CASGLVGGTGTEAFF. The CDR3 coding sequence is TGTGCTAGTGGTTTGGTAGGAGGGACAGGCACTGAAGCTTTCTTT.